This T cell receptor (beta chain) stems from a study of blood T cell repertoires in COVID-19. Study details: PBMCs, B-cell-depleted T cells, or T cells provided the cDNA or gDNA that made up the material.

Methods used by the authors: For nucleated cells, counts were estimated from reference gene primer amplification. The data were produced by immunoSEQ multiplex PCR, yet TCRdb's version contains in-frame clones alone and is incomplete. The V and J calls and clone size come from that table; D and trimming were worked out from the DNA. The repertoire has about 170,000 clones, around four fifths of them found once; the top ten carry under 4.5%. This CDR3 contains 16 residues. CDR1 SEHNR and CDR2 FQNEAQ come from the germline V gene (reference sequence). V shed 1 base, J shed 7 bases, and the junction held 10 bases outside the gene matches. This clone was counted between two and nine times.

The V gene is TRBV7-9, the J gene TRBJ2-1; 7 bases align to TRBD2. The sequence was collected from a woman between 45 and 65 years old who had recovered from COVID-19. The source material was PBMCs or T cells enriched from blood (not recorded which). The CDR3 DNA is TGTGCCAGCAGCTTAGGTCGAGGGAGGGCCACTAATGAGCAGTTCTTC. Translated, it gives CASSLGRGRATNEQFF.